Shown below are 2 T cell receptor beta chains from a single sample sequenced in a study of regulatory T cells in long-lasting Graves disease. Time point indicated: newly diagnosed GD, antithyroid drugs for less than 3 months. Preparation of the TCR library used RNA extracted from PBMCs. Both iRepertoire HTBI primers and Arm-PCR of CDR3 regions were used to build the TCR beta libraries. TCRdb processed the multiplex PCR reads anew with MiXCR; each CDR3 protein has one entry. This sample has roughly 420,000 distinct CDR3 sequences, with 16% found just once. The same data also went into a second study, on T cells in Graves' hyperthyroidism and ophthalmopathy.

The sequenced sample was peripheral blood mononuclear cells (PBMCs), obtained at new diagnosis, from a patient treated with antithyroid drugs. Every receptor here comes from a woman between 25 and 40 years old with Graves disease.

Concerning this clonotype itself: A much larger clone is a single base away; this may be a read error. This chain connects TRBV5-1 to TRBJ2-5; D may correspond to TRBD1 or TRBD2 (6 bases each). The germline V gene has CDR1 SGHRS and CDR2 YFSETQ. The CDR3 spans 16 residues. The CDR3 sequence is CASSPGGGLDGEIQYF. The DNA for the CDR3 is TGCGCCAGCAGCCCGGGTGGGGGGCTCGACGGGGAGATCCAGTACTTC.

This clonotype was detected a few times. CDR3 protein: CSALGTSGTSTDTQYF. For the CDR3, the DNA is TGCAGCGCGCTGGGGACTAGCGGAACTAGCACAGATACGCAGTATTTT. The chain joins TRBV29-1 to TRBJ2-3; TRBD2 matches at 11 bases. Germline loops: CDR1 SQVTM, CDR2 ANQGSEA. This CDR3 region has 16 residues. V lost 7 bases, J lost 0 bases, and 9 bases stayed unmatched.